A selection of T cell receptor beta chains follows, all from one sample in a study of blood T cell repertoires in COVID-19. The assay was immunoSEQ multiplex PCR, and TCRdb's table has in-frame clones only and misses some. Of about 23,000 clones listed, 85% to 90% are singletons. Sample: peripheral blood. Receptors originate from a woman aged 80 or over with acute or convalescent COVID-19. CDR3s include the opening cysteine and the closing phenylalanine or tryptophan. Each record gives: D gene, V gene, J gene, clone size, CDR3 DNA, CDR3 protein. A D gene is named only where the DNA matches it firmly. A row's size may be missing; if present it is once, few, many or a size class.

d_gene: .; v_gene: TRBV12-3/TRBV12-4; j_gene: TRBJ2-7; abundance: .; CDR3nt: TGTGCCAGCAGGTGGGGAGCAAGCGAGCAGTACTTC; CDR3aa: CASRWGASEQYF
d_gene: .; v_gene: TRBV10-2; j_gene: TRBJ2-2; abundance: .; CDR3nt: TGCGCCAGCAGTGGAGTACGGTACACCGGGGAGCTGTTTTTT; CDR3aa: CASSGVRYTGELFF
d_gene: TRBD2; v_gene: TRBV2; j_gene: TRBJ2-7; abundance: .; CDR3nt: TGTGCCAGCAGATTCAACACGGGGGGCGAGCAGTACTTC; CDR3aa: CASRFNTGGEQYF
d_gene: .; v_gene: TRBV5-1; j_gene: TRBJ1-1; abundance: few; CDR3nt: TGCGCCAGCAGCTTGGAGAGGGGGAGAACTGAAGCTTTCTTT; CDR3aa: CASSLERGRTEAFF
d_gene: .; v_gene: TRBV2; j_gene: TRBJ2-5; abundance: .; CDR3nt: TGTGCCAGCACCCGGGACTCTGAAGAGACCCAGTACTTC; CDR3aa: CASTRDSEETQYF
d_gene: .; v_gene: TRBV5-1; j_gene: TRBJ1-1; abundance: .; CDR3nt: TGCGCCAGCAGCTTGAGCGGCACTGAAGCTTTCTTT; CDR3aa: CASSLSGTEAFF
d_gene: TRBD2; v_gene: TRBV5-4; j_gene: TRBJ2-1; abundance: .; CDR3nt: TGTGCCAGCAGCTTGGTGGCTAGCGGGAGCAATGAGCAGTTCTTC; CDR3aa: CASSLVASGSNEQFF
d_gene: .; v_gene: TRBV19; j_gene: TRBJ1-2; abundance: once; CDR3nt: TGTGCCAGTAGTCAACCCAGGGGCTCCGTCCATGGCTACACCTTC; CDR3aa: CASSQPRGSVHGYTF
d_gene: .; v_gene: TRBV5-4; j_gene: TRBJ2-5; abundance: .; CDR3nt: TGTGCCAGCAGCGACACAACTAGGGGGGAGACCCAGTACTTC; CDR3aa: CASSDTTRGETQYF
d_gene: TRBD1; v_gene: TRBV6-5; j_gene: TRBJ2-1; abundance: .; CDR3nt: TGTGCCAGCAGCCGGGACAGGGGCCACAATGAGCAGTTCTTC; CDR3aa: CASSRDRGHNEQFF
d_gene: .; v_gene: TRBV12-3/TRBV12-4; j_gene: TRBJ2-7; abundance: .; CDR3nt: TGTGCCAGCAGTTTGTTCCCATCCGAGCAGTACTTC; CDR3aa: CASSLFPSEQYF
d_gene: .; v_gene: TRBV29-1; j_gene: TRBJ1-2; abundance: once; CDR3nt: TGCCGCGTTCCGGACTGGGAGGGGGGGGGCTACACCTTC; CDR3aa: CRVPDWEGGGYTF
d_gene: TRBD1; v_gene: TRBV10-1; j_gene: TRBJ2-3; abundance: .; CDR3nt: TGCGCCAGCAGCTCAGACAGGGGGCAGAGAGATACGCAGTATTTT; CDR3aa: CASSSDRGQRDTQYF
d_gene: .; v_gene: TRBV7-2; j_gene: TRBJ1-6; abundance: once; CDR3nt: TGTGCCAGCAGCCCTGGGAGCTATAATTCACCCCTCCACTTT; CDR3aa: CASSPGSYNSPLHF
d_gene: .; v_gene: TRBV7-9; j_gene: TRBJ1-1; abundance: .; CDR3nt: TGTGCCAGCAGCCCTCCCGGAGGAGACACTGAAGCTTTCTTT; CDR3aa: CASSPPGGDTEAFF
d_gene: .; v_gene: TRBV29-1; j_gene: TRBJ2-5; abundance: .; CDR3nt: TGCAGCTCCTTAGCCGGGGGAGGAGAGACCCAGTACTTC; CDR3aa: CSSLAGGGETQYF
d_gene: .; v_gene: TRBV6-1; j_gene: TRBJ2-7; abundance: .; CDR3nt: TGTGCCAGCAGTGAATTCAGATTCTTCTACGAGCAGTACTTC; CDR3aa: CASSEFRFFYEQYF
d_gene: .; v_gene: TRBV11-2; j_gene: TRBJ2-7; abundance: .; CDR3nt: TGTGCCAGCAGCAAAGCGGGGCAGGGGATGGACGAGCAGTACTTC; CDR3aa: CASSKAGQGMDEQYF
d_gene: TRBD2; v_gene: TRBV2; j_gene: TRBJ2-2; abundance: .; CDR3nt: TGTGCCAGCACCACTAGCGGGGGCCCCACCGGGGAGCTGTTTTTT; CDR3aa: CASTTSGGPTGELFF
d_gene: TRBD1; v_gene: TRBV11-2; j_gene: TRBJ2-2; abundance: .; CDR3nt: TGTGCCAGCAGCCTCTTCGGACAGGGGGCGAAGACCGGGGAGCTGTTTTTT; CDR3aa: CASSLFGQGAKTGELFF
d_gene: TRBD1; v_gene: TRBV11-2; j_gene: TRBJ2-7; abundance: .; CDR3nt: TGTGCCAGCAGTCCCGGGACAGGACTCTACGAGCAGTACTTC; CDR3aa: CASSPGTGLYEQYF
d_gene: TRBD2; v_gene: TRBV4-1; j_gene: TRBJ2-1; abundance: .; CDR3nt: TGCGCCAGCAGCCCGAACCCCGGGACTAGCGGGAGTTATGAGCAGTTCTTC; CDR3aa: CASSPNPGTSGSYEQFF
d_gene: .; v_gene: TRBV7-2; j_gene: TRBJ1-5; abundance: once; CDR3nt: TGTGCCAGCAGCGCTCAGGGTCTGCCCCAGCATTTT; CDR3aa: CASSAQGLPQHF
d_gene: TRBD1; v_gene: TRBV3-1/TRBV3-2; j_gene: TRBJ1-2; abundance: .; CDR3nt: TGTGCCAGCAGCCAGGCAGGGGGCGGCTACACCTTC; CDR3aa: CASSQAGGGYTF
d_gene: .; v_gene: TRBV7-2; j_gene: TRBJ2-5; abundance: .; CDR3nt: TGTGCCAGCAGCCCGCAAGGGGGGACCCAGTACTTC; CDR3aa: CASSPQGGTQYF
d_gene: TRBD1; v_gene: TRBV6-2/TRBV6-3; j_gene: TRBJ1-5; abundance: few; CDR3nt: TGTGCCAGCAGCCGACAGGGGCGCCAAACTCTTAGCAATCAGCCCCAGCATTTT; CDR3aa: CASSRQGRQTLSNQPQHF
d_gene: .; v_gene: TRBV18; j_gene: TRBJ2-5; abundance: .; CDR3nt: TGTGCCAGCTCATCGCGGACAGAAGAGACCCAGTACTTC; CDR3aa: CASSSRTEETQYF
d_gene: TRBD1; v_gene: TRBV12-3/TRBV12-4; j_gene: TRBJ1-5; abundance: .; CDR3nt: TGTGCCAGCACAGGACAGGGGGCTGAGCCCCAGCATTTT; CDR3aa: CASTGQGAEPQHF
d_gene: TRBD2; v_gene: TRBV6-2/TRBV6-3; j_gene: TRBJ2-1; abundance: .; CDR3nt: TGTGCCAGCAGTAAAGCGGGGGGGCCACGGAATGAGCAGTTCTTC; CDR3aa: CASSKAGGPRNEQFF
d_gene: TRBD1; v_gene: TRBV11-2; j_gene: TRBJ1-2; abundance: .; CDR3nt: TGTGCCAGCAGCCAGGGGGTATTCTATGGCTACACCTTC; CDR3aa: CASSQGVFYGYTF
d_gene: .; v_gene: TRBV11-2; j_gene: TRBJ1-4; abundance: .; CDR3nt: TGTGCCAGCAGCGACCAGGGGATCCTGAATGAAAAACTGTTTTTT; CDR3aa: CASSDQGILNEKLFF
d_gene: TRBD1; v_gene: TRBV19; j_gene: TRBJ1-5; abundance: .; CDR3nt: TGTGCCAGTAGGACCCAGGGGGCGAGCAATCAGCCCCAGCATTTT; CDR3aa: CASRTQGASNQPQHF
d_gene: TRBD1; v_gene: TRBV29-1; j_gene: TRBJ1-2; abundance: .; CDR3nt: TGCAGCGTTGACAGGGGGAATGGCTACACCTTC; CDR3aa: CSVDRGNGYTF
d_gene: .; v_gene: TRBV10-3; j_gene: TRBJ1-1; abundance: .; CDR3nt: TGTGCCGCTCAGCCGGGAGGAGAGACTGAAGCTTTCTTT; CDR3aa: CAAQPGGETEAFF
d_gene: .; v_gene: TRBV5-1; j_gene: TRBJ2-6; abundance: .; CDR3nt: TGCGCCAGCAGCCAAGGACAGTCTGGGGCCAACGTCCTGACTTTC; CDR3aa: CASSQGQSGANVLTF